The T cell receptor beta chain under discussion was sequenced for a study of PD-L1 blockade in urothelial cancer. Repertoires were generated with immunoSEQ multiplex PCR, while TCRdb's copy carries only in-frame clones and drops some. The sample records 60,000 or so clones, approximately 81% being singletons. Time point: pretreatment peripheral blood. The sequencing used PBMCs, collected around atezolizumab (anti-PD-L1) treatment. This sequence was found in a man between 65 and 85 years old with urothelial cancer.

The CDR3: CASSIDTGELFF. DNA for the CDR3: TGTGCCAGTAGTATCGACACCGGGGAGCTGTTTTTT. The chain is built from TRBV19 and TRBJ2-2; no reliable D call. Trimming shortened V by 3 bases and J by 3 bases, and 2 bases separated the two germline ends. The germline V gene encodes CDR1 LNHDA and CDR2 SQIVND (reference sequence). The length of the CDR3 is 12 residues.